This T cell receptor beta chain appears in the sequencing data of a study of cytomegalovirus exposure and HLA in healthy donors. PCR involved 60 Vbeta and 13 Jbeta primers. Clones were read by immunoSEQ multiplex PCR, and TCRdb kept only the in-frame ones, dropping some. The data hold about 190,000 clones, with 78% observed a single time. Unrecorded immune exposure was likely among donors, who were nominally healthy when sampled. CDR1 and CDR2 from the germline V gene are MDHEN and SYDVKM. With 1 base removed from V and 9 bases from J, the gap between germline ends came to 16 bases. This CDR3 is built from 16 residues. Findings and caveats of the study: No immune exposure information besides CMV serostatus was available. In a later analysis, a missense DCLRE1C variant was linked to TCR beta V- and J-gene trimming. TCR association rates varied by HLA locus in a later analysis, with DRB1 highest and HLA-C lowest.

Note on this clone: Its specificity is not known.

The clonotype was recovered from a woman in her twenties or thirties in good health and CMV-seropositive. The sequenced material came from PBMCs. The chain employs TRBV28 and TRBJ1-6; possible D gene TRBD1, 6 bases. The DNA of the CDR3 is TGTGCCAGCAGTTTATCCCTACAGGGTGCACGTTCACCCCTCCACTTT. Its protein is CASSLSLQGARSPLHF.